This T cell receptor beta chain was profiled in a study of human T cells and chemical hapten exposure. This CDR3 has 16 residues. Germline V gene lookup returns CDR1 MGHRA and CDR2 YSYEKL. V lost 1 base and J 2 bases, leaving 11 bases between the germline ends. Indicated time point: pre-sensitization, week 0. The treatment was: therapeutic diphenylcyclopropenone sensitization with weekly scalp DPC. This clonotype was seen a handful of times. Authors' data handling: Per sample, the median was about 95,000 TCRs, with values from approximately 25,000 to 650,000. TCRdb ran MiXCR on the RACE reads and lists one entry per CDR3 protein. The V and J calls follow TCRdb's processing rather than the paper's. This sample has about 290,000 distinct CDR3 sequences, with roughly 7.7% found just once.

The receptor was derived from a man younger than 35 with alopecia areata. Some clones in this sample may be carry-over from other donors' samples. The input for sequencing was whole blood, taken in connection with sensitization to the hapten diphenylcyclopropenone (DPC). The chain is built from TRBV4-1 and TRBJ2-2, with D perhaps matching TRBD2 (5 bases). The CDR3, as DNA: TGCGCCAGCAGCCAAGTTATGGGGAGAAACACCGGGGAGCTGTTTTTT. Protein: CASSQVMGRNTGELFF.